This T cell receptor (beta chain) was found in a study of T cells after yellow fever vaccination. This clonotype turned up a few times. TCRdb processed the 5' RACE reads anew with MiXCR; each CDR3 protein has one entry. The sample shows about 260,000 distinct CDR3 sequences, 10% to 15% of them seen only once. The CDR3 sequence is 15 residues long. Germline CDR1 MNHEY, CDR2 SMNVEV (reference sequence). V was pared by 8 bases and J by 1 base, with 7 bases of the junction left unmatched. This receptor was identified in a young man who received the YFV17D yellow fever vaccine. The sample here was CD4+ T cells sorted from PBMCs, taken 45 days after the yellow fever booster vaccination. The chain employs TRBV27 and TRBJ2-1, with 8 bases matching TRBD2. The CDR3 is CASRGGRGSYNEQFF. The CDR3 nucleotides are TGTGCCAGCCGGGGGGGGCGGGGATCCTACAATGAGCAGTTCTTC.